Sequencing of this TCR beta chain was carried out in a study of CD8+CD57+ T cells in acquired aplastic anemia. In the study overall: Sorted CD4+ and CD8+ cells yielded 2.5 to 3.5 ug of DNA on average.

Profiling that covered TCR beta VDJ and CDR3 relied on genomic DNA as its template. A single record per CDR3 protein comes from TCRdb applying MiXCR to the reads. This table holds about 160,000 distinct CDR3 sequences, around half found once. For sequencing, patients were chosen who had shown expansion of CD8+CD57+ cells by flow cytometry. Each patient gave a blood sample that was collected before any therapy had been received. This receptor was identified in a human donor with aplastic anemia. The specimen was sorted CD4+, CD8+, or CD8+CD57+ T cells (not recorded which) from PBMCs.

The CDR3 bases are TGTGCCACCAGCAGACCTCCGGGACTAGCGCAACCCAATGAGCAGTTCTTC. It specifies CATSRPPGLAQPNEQFF. The chain links TRBV15 to TRBJ2-1; TRBD2 matches at 10 bases. This CDR3 contains 17 residues. Germline V gives CDR1 LNHNV, CDR2 YYDKDF (reference sequence). V was clipped by 2 bases and J by 6 bases; unmatched bases: 10.